The clone carrying this T cell receptor beta chain was observed a handful of times. The antigen is unknown. The data originate from a study of identical twins. With template switching, a universal primer site was added, and the cDNA carried unique molecular identifiers. TCRdb ran MiXCR on the 5' RACE reads and lists one entry per CDR3 protein. The sample carries about 220,000 distinct CDR3 sequences, 6.5% recorded once. This CDR3 contains 14 residues. Germline V gene data show CDR1 as ENHRY and CDR2 as SYGVKD. V was pared by 5 bases and J by 7 bases, with 2 bases of the junction left unmatched. General study results and limits: A lower insertion count was a feature of abundant cord blood beta clonotypes, with no such feature in memory repertoires.

All donors were healthy, and all were Caucasian. The sample was also reused in another study, on T cells expressing NK-cell markers. That source adds: Repertoires of TCR beta were obtained from T cells sorted as CD3+CD56+NKG2C+, CD3+CD56+NKG2C- and CD3+CD56-NKG2C+.

The TCR comes from a woman younger than 30 in good health. What was sequenced was CD8+ T cells sorted from blood. This rearrangement joins TRBV10-3 to TRBJ2-1; 13 nucleotides agree with TRBD2. Written as DNA, the CDR3 is TGTGCCATCAGTACTAGCGGGGGGGCAAATGAGCAGTTCTTC. Protein sequence: CAISTSGGANEQFF.